This entry describes one TCR beta chain. Its cognate antigen is unknown. This sample was taken from a study of glioma-infiltrating T cells after dendritic cell vaccination. Some clones are missing from TCRdb's copy, which holds only in-frame ones; the method was immunoSEQ multiplex PCR. There are about 76,000 clones in the sample; about nine tenths occur only once, and 2% to 2.5% lies in the top ten. General study points: Survival was not directly related to TCR clonality in these patients.

Time point indicated: after dendritic cell vaccination, including at tumor progression/relapse. This CDR3 has 13 amino acids. Germline CDR1 MNHNS, CDR2 SASEGT. Trimming left V 6 bases short and J 2 bases short, with 10 bases between. Here the sequenced sample was blood, taken after dendritic cell vaccination. V and J are TRBV6-1 and TRBJ1-1, with D possibly TRBD1 on 6 matching bases. The TCR was taken from a human donor with glioblastoma. The CDR3 spells CASRGHLNTEAFF. In nucleotides, the CDR3 is TGTGCCAGCAGGGGACACCTAAACACTGAAGCTTTCTTT.